This T cell receptor (beta chain) was documented in a study of CD8 T cells in ankylosing spondylitis. General study results and limits: Made up of eight highly homologous variants, a TCR beta motif appeared characteristic of ankylosing spondylitis blood. Past studies reported some motif variants in reactive arthritis synovial fluid and blood. Disease-linked clones had a CD8+ phenotype and relatively low frequency in peripheral blood.

About this clonotype itself: What it binds is not known.

TCRdb independently ran MiXCR on the 5' RACE reads; one entry per CDR3 protein. Of 240,000 or so distinct CDR3 sequences listed, approximately 12% were seen once; the top ten hold less than 7%. Trimming shortened V by 7 bases and J by 0 bases, and 12 bases separated the two germline ends. CDR1 and CDR2 (germline): SNHLY, FYNNEI. The CDR3 extends over 14 amino acids. This clonotype was sampled from a male donor with ankylosing spondylitis or in good health (not recorded which). The sample comprised blood, either unsorted or a sorted T cell fraction (not recorded which). The gene calls are TRBV2 and TRBJ1-1; no reliable D call. CDR3 sequence: CASNSGSMNTEAFF. The CDR3 coding sequence is TGTGCCAGCAATTCGGGGTCCATGAACACTGAAGCTTTCTTT.